This T cell receptor beta chain was observed in a study of tumor-infiltrating lymphocytes in oesophageal squamous cell carcinoma. This CDR3 contains 15 residues. Trimming stripped 3 bases from V and 0 bases from J, with 9 bases between. The germline V gene encodes CDR1 SGHVT and CDR2 SQSDAQ. One entry per CDR3 protein results from TCRdb running MiXCR on the PCR reads. This repertoire shows tens of thousands of distinct CDR3 sequences, 36% found once; its top ten account for about 12%. The source is a male donor with esophageal squamous cell carcinoma. The gene calls are TRBV7-4 and TRBJ2-1, with D unclear. Sequencing input: esophageal tumor tissue. CDR3 residues: CASSFTWSSYNEQFF. The CDR3 DNA is TGTGCCAGCAGCTTTACATGGAGCTCCTACAATGAGCAGTTCTTC.